This entry lists 19 T cell receptor beta chains sequenced from one sample in a study of CD8 T cells in ankylosing spondylitis. TCRdb reprocessed the 5' RACE reads with MiXCR, giving one entry per CDR3 protein. The data hold some 300,000 distinct CDR3 sequences, with about a fifth observed a single time. Sequences were obtained from blood, either unsorted or a sorted T cell fraction (not recorded which). These receptors all come from a female donor with ankylosing spondylitis or in good health (not recorded which).

As regards this clonotype: A single base separates this from a much larger clone, so it may be a read error. The chain uses TRBV20-1 and TRBJ2-1; 9 nucleotides line up with TRBD2. Germline V gene lookup returns CDR1 DFQATT and CDR2 SNEGSKA (reference sequence). V lost 2 bases, J lost 8 bases, and 10 bases stayed unmatched. The CDR3 covers 15 residues. The CDR3 DNA reads as TGCAGTGCTAGACGACTAGCGGAAGAAGGTCATGAGCAGTTCTTC. Amino acid sequence: CSARRLAEEGHEQFF.

J is TRBJ1-5 and V is TRBV12-3 or TRBV12-4; D perhaps matches TRBD1 (5 bases). With 3 bases removed from V and 3 bases from J, the gap between germline ends came to 12 bases. The CDR3 is made up of 15 amino acids. The CDR3 sequence is CASSLFGGVNQPQHF. CDR3 in DNA: TGTGCCAGCAGTTTGTTTGGGGGAGTCAATCAGCCCCAGCATTTT.

The chain links TRBV12-3 or TRBV12-4 to TRBJ2-7; TRBD2 agrees at 8 bases. The CDR3 covers 11 residues. Trimming removed 8 bases from V and 11 bases from J; junction bases left unmatched: 8. As DNA, the CDR3 is TGTGCCAGCGGAGCGGGGACTAGGGAGTACTTC. It yields the protein CASGAGTREYF.

The gene calls are TRBV5-1 and TRBJ1-1; D ambiguous. Per the germline V gene, CDR1 is SGHRS and CDR2 is YFSETQ. The V end was cut by 0 bases, the J end by 5 bases, with 11 bases between. There are 14 residues in the CDR3. This CDR3 reads CASSLVARVTEAFF. The CDR3 bases are TGCGCCAGCAGCTTGGTGGCGAGGGTGACTGAAGCTTTCTTT.

V and J are TRBV5-1 and TRBJ2-3, with TRBD2 identical over 11 bases. The CDR3 is made up of 16 amino acids. Germline CDR1 SGHRS, CDR2 YFSETQ. After removal of 3 bases from V and 4 bases from J, the junction contained 7 bases not matched to a gene. This CDR3 reads CASSSGLAEKADTQYF. DNA of the CDR3: TGCGCCAGCAGCTCGGGACTAGCGGAGAAGGCAGATACGCAGTATTTT.

In this sample, this clonotype is medium-sized. The gene calls are TRBV7-2 and TRBJ2-4; tentative D call: TRBD2 (7 bases). CDR3 length: 16 residues. V was clipped by 5 bases and J by 6 bases, with 20 bases between them. Germline lookup yields CDR1 SGHTA and CDR2 FQGNSA. The DNA for the CDR3 is TGTGCCAGCAGCACAGGGATTAGCGGGCCATCAAACATTCAGTACTTC. Translated: CASSTGISGPSNIQYF. The full variable domain, in which reference TRBV7-2 and TRBJ2-4 provide the parts outside the CDR3, is GAGVSQSPSNKVTEKGKDVELRCDPISGHTALYWYRQSLGQGLEFLIYFQGNSAPDKSGLPSDRFSAERTGGSVSTLTIQRTQQEDSAVYLCASSTGISGPSNIQYFGAGTRLSVL.

The chain is built from TRBV20-1 and TRBJ2-1, with D unresolved. The CDR3 contains 13 residues. V dropped 4 bases and J dropped 4 bases, with 11 bases sitting between them. CDR1 and CDR2 (germline): DFQATT, SNEGSKA (reference sequence). The chain's CDR3 is CSATLGSYNEQFF. The CDR3 bases are TGCAGTGCTACCTTGGGCAGTTACAATGAGCAGTTCTTC.

The rearrangement links TRBV7-9 to TRBJ2-1; 9 bases match TRBD2. CDR1 is SEHNR, CDR2 FQNEAQ, per germline (reference sequence). V lost 5 bases and J lost 6; bases outside the gene matches: 8. The CDR3 loop spans 15 amino acids. CDR3 in DNA: TGTGCCAGCAGCCGTAGCGGGAGTGGCCCCAATGAGCAGTTCTTC. Protein product: CASSRSGSGPNEQFF. Using reference TRBV7-9 and TRBJ2-1 for the parts outside the CDR3, the full variable domain is DTGVSQNPRHKITKRGQNVTFRCDPISEHNRLYWYRQTLGQGPEFLTYFQNEAQLEKSRLLSDRFSAERPKGSFSTLEIQRTEQGDSAMYLCASSRSGSGPNEQFFGPGTRLTVL.

This clonotype was observed a single time. The chain employs TRBV6-2 or TRBV6-3 and TRBJ2-2, with 9 bases lining up with TRBD1. The CDR3 is 16 amino acids. V was clipped by 4 bases and J by 2 bases; unmatched bases: 5. The germline V gene has CDR1 MNHEY and CDR2 SVGEGT. The CDR3 bases are TGTGCCAGCAGTTCCTCGGACAGGGGTAACACCGGGGAGCTGTTTTTT. Residues: CASSSSDRGNTGELFF.

The sample holds many counts of this clonotype. The rearrangement links TRBV29-1 to TRBJ1-2; a weak D match, TRBD1 (5 bases). The CDR3 contains 12 residues. The V end lost 8 bases, the J end lost 4 bases, and 14 bases lay between the germline ends. Germline V gene lookup returns CDR1 SQVTM and CDR2 ANQGSEA. DNA for the CDR3: TGCAGCACCGCCGGGGGAAGCTATGGCTACACCTTC. Translation: CSTAGGSYGYTF.

This chain links TRBV18 with TRBJ2-1; 10 nucleotides line up with TRBD2. This CDR3 is built from 15 residues. Germline lookup yields CDR1 KGHSH and CDR2 LQKENI. Trimming at V came to 1 base and at J to 7 bases, leaving 4 bases not matched to a gene. The CDR3, as DNA: TGTGCCAGCTCACCACTAGCGGGAGGAGAGAATGAGCAGTTCTTC. This codes for CASSPLAGGENEQFF.

This clonotype was seen repeatedly, ten times or more. The chain recombines TRBV6-5 with TRBJ2-1, with a tentative D call TRBD2 (6 bases). This CDR3 comprises 15 residues. Looked up from germline, CDR1 is MNHEY and CDR2 is SVGAGI. V dropped 2 bases and J dropped 2 bases, with 10 bases sitting between them. In nucleotides, the CDR3 is TGTGCCAGCAGTTACGGGGCGGGAACCTACAATGAGCAGTTCTTC. It codes for CASSYGAGTYNEQFF.

The chain is built from TRBV15 and TRBJ2-1; D unclear. V gave up 0 bases and J gave up 14 bases, with 20 bases separating them. The CDR3 loop spans 15 amino acids. Looked up from germline, CDR1 is LNHNV and CDR2 is YYDKDF (reference sequence). This chain's CDR3 is CATSRDRAEDGHEFF. The CDR3 region has the DNA TGTGCCACCAGCAGAGATAGGGCTGAGGATGGGCATGAGTTCTTC.

The CDR3 here is CASRPGPNYEQYF. The CDR3 DNA reads TGTGCCAGCAGACCCGGACCGAACTACGAGCAGTACTTC. The V and J genes are TRBV12-3 or TRBV12-4 and TRBJ2-7; D uncertain. This CDR3 is built from 13 residues. Trimming removed 6 bases at V and 3 bases at J, with 12 bases between.

At least ten counts were recorded for this clonotype. The chain carries TRBV5-1 and TRBJ2-7, with 9 bases matching TRBD1. CDR1 is SGHRS and CDR2 is YFSETQ in the germline V gene. The CDR3 is 16 residues long. Trimming cost V 1 base and J 0 bases; bases outside gene matches: 5. For the CDR3, the DNA is TGCGCCAGCAGCTTGCCTACAGGGGGCTTCTCCTACGAGCAGTACTTC. It encodes CASSLPTGGFSYEQYF.

V gene TRBV18 combines with J gene TRBJ2-5; D perhaps matches TRBD1 (5 bases). Germline CDR1 is KGHSH and CDR2 is LQKENI. Trimming took 0 bases from V and 7 from J, leaving 9 bases between them. The CDR3 is made up of 13 amino acids. Here the CDR3 reads CASSPPGQGTQYF. CDR3 nucleotides: TGTGCCAGCTCACCACCGGGTCAGGGGACCCAGTACTTC.

This clonotype showed up many times. The CDR3 nucleotides are TGTGCCAGCATGCGTGGAGATACGCAGTATTTT. Translating it yields CASMRGDTQYF. This sequence joins TRBV6-5 and TRBJ2-3, with no clear D. CDR3 length: 11 residues. CDR1 is MNHEY, CDR2 SVGAGI, per germline. V was pared by 7 bases and J by 5 bases, with 7 bases between.

This chain joins TRBV7-9 and TRBJ1-4, with D possibly TRBD1 on 5 matching bases. In germline, CDR1 is SEHNR, CDR2 FQNEAQ (reference sequence). Trimming left V 1 base short and J 0 bases short, with 6 bases between. The CDR3 is made up of 15 amino acids. The DNA for the CDR3 is TGTGCCAGCAGCTTAGAGGGGACAACTAATGAAAAACTGTTTTTT. Translating gives CASSLEGTTNEKLFF.

V is TRBV27 and J is TRBJ2-1; the match to TRBD2 covers 12 bases. J was trimmed by 6 bases and V by 5 bases; bases with no gene match: 8. Per the germline V gene, CDR1 is MNHEY and CDR2 is SMNVEV (reference sequence). This CDR3 is 16 amino acids long. This chain's CDR3 is CASSLRLAGALNEQFF. The DNA of the CDR3 is TGTGCCAGCAGTCTCAGACTAGCGGGAGCCCTCAATGAGCAGTTCTTC.